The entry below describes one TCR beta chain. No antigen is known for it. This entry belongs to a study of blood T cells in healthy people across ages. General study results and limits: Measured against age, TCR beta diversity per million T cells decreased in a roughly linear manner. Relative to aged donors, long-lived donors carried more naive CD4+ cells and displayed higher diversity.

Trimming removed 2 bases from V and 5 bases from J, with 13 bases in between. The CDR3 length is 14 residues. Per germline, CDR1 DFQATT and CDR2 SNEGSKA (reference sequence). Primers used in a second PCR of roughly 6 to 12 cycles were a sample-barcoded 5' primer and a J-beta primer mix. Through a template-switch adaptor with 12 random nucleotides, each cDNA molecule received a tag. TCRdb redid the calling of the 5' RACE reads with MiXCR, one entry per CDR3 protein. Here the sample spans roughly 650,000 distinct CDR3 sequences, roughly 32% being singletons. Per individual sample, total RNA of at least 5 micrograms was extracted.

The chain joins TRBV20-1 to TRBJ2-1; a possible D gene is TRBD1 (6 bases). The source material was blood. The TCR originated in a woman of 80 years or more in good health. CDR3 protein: CSARSRTDNNEQFF. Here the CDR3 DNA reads TGCAGTGCTAGATCCAGGACAGATAACAATGAGCAGTTCTTC.